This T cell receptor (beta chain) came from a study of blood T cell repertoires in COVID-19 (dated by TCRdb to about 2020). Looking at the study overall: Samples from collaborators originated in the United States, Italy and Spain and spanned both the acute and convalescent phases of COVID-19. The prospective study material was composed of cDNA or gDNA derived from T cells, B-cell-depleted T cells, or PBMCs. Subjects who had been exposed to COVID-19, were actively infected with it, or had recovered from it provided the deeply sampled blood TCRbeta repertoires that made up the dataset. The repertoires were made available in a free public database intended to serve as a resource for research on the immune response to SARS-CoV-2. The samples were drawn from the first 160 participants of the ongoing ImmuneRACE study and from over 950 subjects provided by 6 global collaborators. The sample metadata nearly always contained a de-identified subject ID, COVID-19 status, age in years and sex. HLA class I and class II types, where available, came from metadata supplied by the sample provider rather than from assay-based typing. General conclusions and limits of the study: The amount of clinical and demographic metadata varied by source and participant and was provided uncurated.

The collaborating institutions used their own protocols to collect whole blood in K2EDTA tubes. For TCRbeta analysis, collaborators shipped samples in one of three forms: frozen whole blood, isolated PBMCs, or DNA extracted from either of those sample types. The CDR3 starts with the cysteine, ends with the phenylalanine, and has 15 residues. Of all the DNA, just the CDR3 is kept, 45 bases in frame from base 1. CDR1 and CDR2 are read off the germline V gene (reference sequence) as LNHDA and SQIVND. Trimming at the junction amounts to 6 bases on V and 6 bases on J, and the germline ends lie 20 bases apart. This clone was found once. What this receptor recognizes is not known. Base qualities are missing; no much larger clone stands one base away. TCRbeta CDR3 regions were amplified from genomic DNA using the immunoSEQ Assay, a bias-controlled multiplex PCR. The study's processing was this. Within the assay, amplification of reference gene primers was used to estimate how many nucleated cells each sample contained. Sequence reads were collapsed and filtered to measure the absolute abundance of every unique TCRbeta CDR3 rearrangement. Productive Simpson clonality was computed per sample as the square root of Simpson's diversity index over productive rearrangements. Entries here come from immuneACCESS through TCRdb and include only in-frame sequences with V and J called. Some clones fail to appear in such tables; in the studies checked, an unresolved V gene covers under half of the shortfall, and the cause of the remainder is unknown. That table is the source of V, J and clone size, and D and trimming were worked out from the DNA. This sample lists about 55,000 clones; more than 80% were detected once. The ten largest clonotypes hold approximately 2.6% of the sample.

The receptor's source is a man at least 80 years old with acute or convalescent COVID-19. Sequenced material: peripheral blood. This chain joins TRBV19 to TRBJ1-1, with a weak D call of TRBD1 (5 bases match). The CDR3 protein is CASRATGVGISEAFF. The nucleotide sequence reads TGTGCCAGTAGGGCAACAGGAGTGGGTATCTCTGAAGCTTTCTTT.